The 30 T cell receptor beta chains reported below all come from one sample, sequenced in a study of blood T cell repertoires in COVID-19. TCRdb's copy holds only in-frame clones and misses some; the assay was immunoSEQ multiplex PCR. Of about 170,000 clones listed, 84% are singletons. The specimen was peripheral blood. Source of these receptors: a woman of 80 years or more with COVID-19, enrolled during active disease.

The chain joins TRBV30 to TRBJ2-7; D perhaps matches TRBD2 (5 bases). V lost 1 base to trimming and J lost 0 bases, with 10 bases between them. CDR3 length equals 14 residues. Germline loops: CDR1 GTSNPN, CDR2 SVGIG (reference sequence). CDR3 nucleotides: TGTGCCTGGAGTGGCGGGTCGAGCTCCTACGAGCAGTACTTC. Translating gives CAWSGGSSSYEQYF.

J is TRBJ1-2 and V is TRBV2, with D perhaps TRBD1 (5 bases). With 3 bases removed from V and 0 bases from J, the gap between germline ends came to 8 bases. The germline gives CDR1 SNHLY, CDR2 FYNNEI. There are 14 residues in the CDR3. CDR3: CASSDKGANYGYTF. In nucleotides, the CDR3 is TGTGCCAGCAGTGATAAAGGGGCTAACTATGGCTACACCTTC.

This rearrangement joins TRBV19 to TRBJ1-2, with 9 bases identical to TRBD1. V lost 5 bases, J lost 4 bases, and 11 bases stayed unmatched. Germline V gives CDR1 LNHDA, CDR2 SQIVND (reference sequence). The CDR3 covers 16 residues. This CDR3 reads CASSPRDRASFYGYTF. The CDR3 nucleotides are TGTGCCAGTAGTCCCAGGGACAGGGCGTCGTTCTATGGCTACACCTTC.

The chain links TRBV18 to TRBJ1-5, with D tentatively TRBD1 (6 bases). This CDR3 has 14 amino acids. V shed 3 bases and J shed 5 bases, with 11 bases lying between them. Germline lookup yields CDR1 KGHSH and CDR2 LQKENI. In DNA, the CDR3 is TGTGCCAGCTCACCTGCGGGGGCTGATCAGCCCCAGCATTTT. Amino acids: CASSPAGADQPQHF. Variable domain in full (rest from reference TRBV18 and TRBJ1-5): NAGVMQNPRHLVRRRGQEARLRCSPMKGHSHVYWYRQLPEEGLKFMVYLQKENIIDESGMPKERFSAEFPKEGPSILRIQQVVRGDSAAYFCASSPAGADQPQHFGDGTRLSIL.

The CDR3 here is CASRGYGGPNYGYTF. For the CDR3, the DNA is TGTGCCAGCCGGGGGTATGGGGGACCTAACTATGGCTACACCTTC. J is TRBJ1-2 and V is TRBV6-5, with D possibly being TRBD1 (5 bases). V lost 8 bases and J 0 bases, leaving 16 bases between the germline ends. Germline V lookup: CDR1 MNHEY, CDR2 SVGAGI. There are 15 residues in the CDR3.

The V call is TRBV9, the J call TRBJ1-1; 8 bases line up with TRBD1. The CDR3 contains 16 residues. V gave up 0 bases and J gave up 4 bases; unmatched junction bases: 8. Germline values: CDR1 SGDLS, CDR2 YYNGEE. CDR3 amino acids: CASSVALGQGSTEAFF. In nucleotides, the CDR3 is TGTGCCAGCAGCGTAGCCCTAGGACAGGGTAGCACTGAAGCTTTCTTT.

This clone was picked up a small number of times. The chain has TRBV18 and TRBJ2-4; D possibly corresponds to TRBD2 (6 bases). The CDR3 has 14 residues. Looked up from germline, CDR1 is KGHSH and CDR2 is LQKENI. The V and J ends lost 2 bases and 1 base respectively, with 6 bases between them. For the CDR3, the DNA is TGTGCCAGCTCACCAACTAGCGCCAAAAACATTCAGTACTTC. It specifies CASSPTSAKNIQYF. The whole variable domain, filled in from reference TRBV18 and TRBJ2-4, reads NAGVMQNPRHLVRRRGQEARLRCSPMKGHSHVYWYRQLPEEGLKFMVYLQKENIIDESGMPKERFSAEFPKEGPSILRIQQVVRGDSAAYFCASSPTSAKNIQYFGAGTRLSVL.

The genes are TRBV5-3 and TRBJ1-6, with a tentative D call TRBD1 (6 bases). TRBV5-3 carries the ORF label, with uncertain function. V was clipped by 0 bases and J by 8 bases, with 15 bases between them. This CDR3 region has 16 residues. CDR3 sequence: CARSLGVRGEYSPLHF. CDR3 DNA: TGTGCCAGAAGCTTGGGGGTCAGGGGAGAGTATTCACCCCTCCACTTT.

This CDR3 is CASSPLRGGLNTEAFF. The CDR3 nucleotides read TGTGCCAGCTCACCACTAAGGGGGGGGCTGAACACTGAAGCTTTCTTT. The chain couples TRBV18 to TRBJ1-1; D is possibly TRBD1 (6 bases). In germline, CDR1 is KGHSH, CDR2 LQKENI. V dropped 1 base and J dropped 0 bases, with 12 bases sitting between them. The CDR3 spans 16 residues. The whole variable domain, remainder taken from reference TRBV18 and TRBJ1-1, is NAGVMQNPRHLVRRRGQEARLRCSPMKGHSHVYWYRQLPEEGLKFMVYLQKENIIDESGMPKERFSAEFPKEGPSILRIQQVVRGDSAAYFCASSPLRGGLNTEAFFGQGTRLTVV.

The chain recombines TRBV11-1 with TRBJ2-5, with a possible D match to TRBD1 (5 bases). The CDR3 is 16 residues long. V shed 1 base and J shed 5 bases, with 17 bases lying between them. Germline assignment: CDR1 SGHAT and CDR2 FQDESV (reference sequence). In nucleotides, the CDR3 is TGTGCCAGCAGCTTAGGGACAACCTCCTCTGTGGAGACCCAGTACTTC. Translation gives CASSLGTTSSVETQYF.

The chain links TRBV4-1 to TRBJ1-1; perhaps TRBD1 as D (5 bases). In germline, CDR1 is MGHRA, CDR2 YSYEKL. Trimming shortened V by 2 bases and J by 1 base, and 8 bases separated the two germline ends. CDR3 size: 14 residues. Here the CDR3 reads CASSQIRENTEAFF. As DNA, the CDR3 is TGCGCCAGCAGCCAAATCAGGGAGAACACTGAAGCTTTCTTT.

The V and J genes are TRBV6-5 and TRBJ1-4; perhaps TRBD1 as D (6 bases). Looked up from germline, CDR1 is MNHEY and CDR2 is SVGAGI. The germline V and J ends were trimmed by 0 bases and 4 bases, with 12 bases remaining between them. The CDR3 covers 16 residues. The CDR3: CASSYSRGAGNEKLFF. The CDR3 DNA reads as TGTGCCAGCAGTTACTCGCGGGGGGCTGGTAATGAAAAACTGTTTTTT.

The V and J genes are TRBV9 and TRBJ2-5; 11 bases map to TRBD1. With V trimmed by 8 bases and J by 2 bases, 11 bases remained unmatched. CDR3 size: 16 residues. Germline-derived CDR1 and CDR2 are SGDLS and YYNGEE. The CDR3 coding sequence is TGTGCCAGTTCAACCGGACAGGGGGCGGGTCAAGAGACCCAGTACTTC. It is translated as CASSTGQGAGQETQYF.

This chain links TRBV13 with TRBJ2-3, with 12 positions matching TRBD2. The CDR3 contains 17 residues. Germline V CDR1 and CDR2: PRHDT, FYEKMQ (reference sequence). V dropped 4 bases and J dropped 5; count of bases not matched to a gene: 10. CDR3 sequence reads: CASSSPGTSGWIDTQYF. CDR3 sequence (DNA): TGTGCCAGCAGCTCCCCCGGGACTAGCGGGTGGATAGATACGCAGTATTTT.

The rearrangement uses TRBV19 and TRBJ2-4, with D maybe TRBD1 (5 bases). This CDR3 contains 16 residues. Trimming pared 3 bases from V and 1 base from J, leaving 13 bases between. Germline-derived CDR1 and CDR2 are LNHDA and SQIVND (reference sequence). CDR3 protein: CASSISREVAKNIQYF. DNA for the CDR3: TGTGCCAGTAGTATTTCCAGGGAAGTGGCCAAAAACATTCAGTACTTC.

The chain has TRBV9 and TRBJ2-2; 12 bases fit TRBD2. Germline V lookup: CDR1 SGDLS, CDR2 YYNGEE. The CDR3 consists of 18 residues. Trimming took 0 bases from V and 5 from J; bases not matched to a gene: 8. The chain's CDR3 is CASSVGPSGGAYTGELFF. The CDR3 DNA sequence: TGTGCCAGCAGCGTAGGTCCTAGCGGGGGGGCCTATACCGGGGAGCTGTTTTTT.

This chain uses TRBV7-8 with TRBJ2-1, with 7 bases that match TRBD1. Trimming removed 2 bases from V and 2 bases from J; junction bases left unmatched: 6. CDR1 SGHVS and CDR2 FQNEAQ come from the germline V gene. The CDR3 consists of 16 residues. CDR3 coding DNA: TGTGCCAGCAGCTTAATGTTGACAGGGCCCTACAATGAGCAGTTCTTC. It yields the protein CASSLMLTGPYNEQFF.

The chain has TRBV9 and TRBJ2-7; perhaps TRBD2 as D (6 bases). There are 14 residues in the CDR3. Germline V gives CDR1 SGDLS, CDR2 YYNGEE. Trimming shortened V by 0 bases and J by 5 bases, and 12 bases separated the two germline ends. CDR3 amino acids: CASSVGGLPDEQYF. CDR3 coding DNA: TGTGCCAGCAGCGTAGGGGGACTGCCTGACGAGCAGTACTTC.

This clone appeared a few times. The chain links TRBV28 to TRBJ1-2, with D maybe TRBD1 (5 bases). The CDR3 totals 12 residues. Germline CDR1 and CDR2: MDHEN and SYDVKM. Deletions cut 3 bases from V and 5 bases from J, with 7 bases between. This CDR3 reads CASSFSGYGYTF. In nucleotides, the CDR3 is TGTGCCAGCAGTTTTTCAGGGTATGGCTACACCTTC.

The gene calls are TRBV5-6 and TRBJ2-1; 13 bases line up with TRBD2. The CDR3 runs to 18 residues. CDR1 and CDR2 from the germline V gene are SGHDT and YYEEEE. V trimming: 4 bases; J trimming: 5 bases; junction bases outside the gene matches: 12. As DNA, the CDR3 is TGTGCCAGCAGCGTAGAAGGAGGACTAGCGGGAGTCCACAATGAGCAGTTCTTC. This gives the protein CASSVEGGLAGVHNEQFF.

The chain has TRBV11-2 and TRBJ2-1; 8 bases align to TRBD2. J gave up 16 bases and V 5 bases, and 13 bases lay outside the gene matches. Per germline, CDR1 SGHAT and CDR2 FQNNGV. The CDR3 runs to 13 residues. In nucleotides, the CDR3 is TGTGCCAGCAGCATGACCGGGACTAGGGACGGATTCTTC. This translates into CASSMTGTRDGFF.

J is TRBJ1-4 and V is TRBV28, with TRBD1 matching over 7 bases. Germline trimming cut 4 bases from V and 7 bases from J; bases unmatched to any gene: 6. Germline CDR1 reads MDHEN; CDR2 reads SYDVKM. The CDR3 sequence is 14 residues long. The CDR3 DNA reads TGTGCCAGCAGTTCAGGGGGACGGGTTGAAAAACTGTTTTTT. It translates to CASSSGGRVEKLFF.

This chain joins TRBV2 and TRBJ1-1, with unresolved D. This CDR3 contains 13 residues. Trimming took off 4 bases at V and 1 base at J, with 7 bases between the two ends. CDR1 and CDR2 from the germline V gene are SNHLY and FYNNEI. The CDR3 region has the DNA TGTGCCAGCAGTGCCACGAGGAACACTGAAGCTTTCTTT. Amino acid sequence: CASSATRNTEAFF.

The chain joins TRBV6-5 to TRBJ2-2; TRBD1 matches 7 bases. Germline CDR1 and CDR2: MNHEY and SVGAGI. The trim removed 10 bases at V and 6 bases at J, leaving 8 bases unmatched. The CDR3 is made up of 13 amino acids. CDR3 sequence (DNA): TGTGCCACCAACAGGGGCTTTGCCGGGGAGCTGTTTTTT. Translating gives CATNRGFAGELFF.

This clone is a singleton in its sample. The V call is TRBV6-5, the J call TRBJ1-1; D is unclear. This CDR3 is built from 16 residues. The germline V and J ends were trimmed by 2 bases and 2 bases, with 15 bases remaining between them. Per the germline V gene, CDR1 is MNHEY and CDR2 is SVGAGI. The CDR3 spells CASSYITPRGNTEAFF. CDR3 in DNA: TGTGCCAGCAGTTACATCACCCCTCGGGGAAACACTGAAGCTTTCTTT.

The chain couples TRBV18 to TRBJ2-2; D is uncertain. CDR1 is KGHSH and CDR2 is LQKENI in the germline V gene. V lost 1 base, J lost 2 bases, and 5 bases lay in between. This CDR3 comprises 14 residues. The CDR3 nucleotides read TGTGCCAGCTCACCACGGCTCAACACCGGGGAGCTGTTTTTT. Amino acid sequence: CASSPRLNTGELFF.

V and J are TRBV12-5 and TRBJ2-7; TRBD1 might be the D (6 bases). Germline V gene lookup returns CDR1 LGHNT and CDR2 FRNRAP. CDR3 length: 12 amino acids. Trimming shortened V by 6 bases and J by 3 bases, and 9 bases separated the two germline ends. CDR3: CASGRTDYEQYF. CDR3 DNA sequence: TGTGCTAGTGGGCGGACAGACTACGAGCAGTACTTC. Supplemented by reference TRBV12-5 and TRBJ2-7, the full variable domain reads DARVTQTPRHKVTEMGQEVTMRCQPILGHNTVFWYRQTMMQGLELLAYFRNRAPLDDSGMPKDRFSAEMPDATLATLKIQPSEPRDSAVYFCASGRTDYEQYFGPGTRLTVT.

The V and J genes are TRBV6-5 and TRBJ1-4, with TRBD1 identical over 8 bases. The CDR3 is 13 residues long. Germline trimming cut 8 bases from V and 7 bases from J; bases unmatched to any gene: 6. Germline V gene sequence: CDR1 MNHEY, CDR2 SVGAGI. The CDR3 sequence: CASRGQGVEKLFF. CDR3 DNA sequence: TGTGCCAGCCGCGGACAGGGTGTTGAAAAACTGTTTTTT.

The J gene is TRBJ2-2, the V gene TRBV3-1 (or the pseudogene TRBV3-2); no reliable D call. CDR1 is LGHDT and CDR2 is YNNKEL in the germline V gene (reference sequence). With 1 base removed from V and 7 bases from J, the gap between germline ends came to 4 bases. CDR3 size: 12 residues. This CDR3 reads CASSQVYGELFF. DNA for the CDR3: TGTGCCAGCAGCCAAGTTTACGGGGAGCTGTTTTTT.

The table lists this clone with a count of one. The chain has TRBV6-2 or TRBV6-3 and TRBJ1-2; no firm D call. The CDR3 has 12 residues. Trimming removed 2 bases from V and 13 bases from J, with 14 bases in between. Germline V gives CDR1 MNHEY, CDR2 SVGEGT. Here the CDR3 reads CASSYDYGRGTF. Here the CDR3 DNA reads TGTGCCAGCAGTTACGACTACGGCCGTGGCACCTTC.